These 26 T cell receptor beta chains were sequenced from one sample in a study of T cells in Graves' hyperthyroidism and ophthalmopathy. The source material, RNA transcripts, was used to amplify TCR beta CDR3 regions. The HTBI set primed first-round TCR CDR3 RT-PCR. TCRdb re-analysed the multiplex PCR reads in MiXCR, keeping a single row per CDR3 protein. The table includes about 840,000 distinct CDR3 sequences, 35% to 40% detected once. The specimen sequenced was blood. These TCRs come from a man in his late teens or twenties with Graves' hyperthyroidism.

The chain couples TRBV29-1 to TRBJ2-7; D not resolved. The CDR3 is 11 residues long. Germline V gives CDR1 SQVTM, CDR2 ANQGSEA. Trimming left V 8 bases short and J 5 bases short, with 13 bases between. CDR3 sequence (DNA): TGCAGCTTAGAGCTTTGGGACGAGCAGTACTTC. It translates to CSLELWDEQYF.

V is TRBV10-3 and J is TRBJ2-7, with 8 bases aligning to TRBD1. V gave up 11 bases and J gave up 6 bases; unmatched junction bases: 15. Germline loops: CDR1 ENHRY, CDR2 SYGVKD. The CDR3 contains 14 residues. The CDR3 nucleotides are TGTGCCCACGGGGGACAGGCGGGCCAAGGCGAGCAGTACTTC. The encoded protein is CAHGGQAGQGEQYF.

The rearrangement uses TRBV6-5 and TRBJ2-2; D is perhaps TRBD1 or TRBD2 (5 bases each). The CDR3 has 14 residues. Trimming took 4 bases from V and 7 from J, leaving 13 bases between them. Germline values: CDR1 MNHEY, CDR2 SVGAGI. In nucleotides, the CDR3 is TGTGCCAGCAGTTTTCTGGGGGTTCACGGGGAGCTGTTTTTT. It yields the protein CASSFLGVHGELFF.

A few counts support this clonotype. The chain carries TRBV13 and TRBJ2-7, with D perhaps TRBD1 (6 bases). The CDR3 contains 14 residues. Looked up from germline, CDR1 is PRHDT and CDR2 is FYEKMQ (reference sequence). V was trimmed by 0 bases and J by 3 bases, leaving 9 bases between them. CDR3 nucleotides: TGTGCCAGCAGCTTAGGCCGGACAGTCTACGAGCAGTACTTC. Translating it yields CASSLGRTVYEQYF.

The chain carries TRBV6-1 and TRBJ1-5, with unresolved D. Germline values: CDR1 MNHNS, CDR2 SASEGT. The CDR3 loop spans 15 amino acids. Trimming left V 1 base short and J 6 bases short, with 13 bases between. The CDR3 reads CASSEGWGLSQPQHF. In DNA, the CDR3 is TGTGCCAGCAGTGAAGGCTGGGGTCTCTCTCAGCCCCAGCATTTT.

The chain has TRBV9 and TRBJ1-4, with 9 nucleotides matching TRBD1. The CDR3 runs 14 residues. Losses at the gene ends were 3 bases for V and 8 bases for J; bases not matched to a gene: 5. The germline V gene has CDR1 SGDLS and CDR2 YYNGEE. CDR3 amino acids: CASSGTGVEEKLFF. The CDR3 coding sequence is TGTGCCAGCAGCGGGACAGGGGTGGAGGAAAAACTGTTTTTT.

The chain couples TRBV4-1 to TRBJ2-7, with TRBD1 identical over 8 bases. Germline trimming cut 1 base from V and 5 bases from J; bases unmatched to any gene: 4. Germline V gives CDR1 MGHRA, CDR2 YSYEKL. This CDR3 has 14 amino acids. Written as DNA, the CDR3 is TGCGCCAGCAGCCAAGGACAGGGGTTGGACGAGCAGTACTTC. Encoded protein: CASSQGQGLDEQYF.

Remarks on this clonotype: This may arise from a read error, as a much more abundant clone is one base away. The chain has TRBV20-1 and TRBJ1-5, with D perhaps TRBD1 (6 bases). The CDR3 runs to 14 residues. V lost 3 bases and J lost 0, with 9 bases in between. CDR1 and CDR2 (germline): DFQATT, SNEGSKA (reference sequence). The CDR3 spells CSARRGDSNQPQHF. In nucleotides, the CDR3 is TGCAGTGCTAGGAGGGGGGATAGCAATCAGCCCCAGCATTTT.

Only a few counts were recorded for this clonotype. This chain connects TRBV7-8 to TRBJ1-4; TRBD1 aligns across 8 bases. The CDR3 runs 14 residues. V was clipped by 4 bases and J by 5 bases; unmatched bases: 3. Germline lookup yields CDR1 SGHVS and CDR2 FQNEAQ. The CDR3 coding sequence is TGTGCCAGCAGCTCAGGGGGCTCCAATGAAAAACTGTTTTTT. This gives the protein CASSSGGSNEKLFF.

A remark on this clonotype: Being one base from a much bigger clone, this may be a read error. The chain employs TRBV7-3 and TRBJ1-5, with a possible D match to TRBD1 (6 bases). The CDR3 runs 15 residues. The V end lost 7 bases, the J end lost 2 bases, and 15 bases lay between the germline ends. Germline V gives CDR1 SGHTA, CDR2 FQGTGA. The chain's CDR3 is CASTLSRGCNQPQHF. CDR3 bases: TGTGCCAGCACCCTTTCCAGGGGTTGCAATCAGCCCCAGCATTTT.

With respect to this clonotype: This may be a read error: a much more frequent sequence differs by one nucleotide. J is TRBJ2-2 and V is TRBV15, with D perhaps TRBD2 (6 bases). This CDR3 is built from 14 residues. Germline CDR1 is LNHNV and CDR2 is YYDKDF (reference sequence). The CDR3 nucleotides read TGTGCCACCAGCACCCGAATGAGCGACGGGGGGCTGTTTTTT. Its translation is CATSTRMSDGGLFF.

This clonotype was picked up a small number of times. The chain links TRBV4-1 to TRBJ1-6; 7 nucleotides line up with TRBD1. The CDR3 contains 16 residues. Trimming took 0 bases from V and 7 from J; bases not matched to a gene: 6. Per germline, CDR1 MGHRA and CDR2 YSYEKL. The chain's CDR3 is CASSQDVTGHNSPLHF. CDR3 coding DNA: TGCGCCAGCAGCCAAGACGTGACAGGGCACAATTCACCCCTCCACTTT.

This clonotype occurred a few times. The V gene is TRBV19, the J gene TRBJ2-7, with 11 bases aligning to TRBD2. This CDR3 region has 17 residues. After removal of 1 base from V and 7 bases from J, the junction contained 12 bases not matched to a gene. The germline gives CDR1 LNHDA, CDR2 SQIVND (reference sequence). The CDR3 nucleotides are TGTGCCAGTAGTATAGGTCCACTAGCGGGAGCTTTGGAGGAGCAGTACTTC. Its protein is CASSIGPLAGALEEQYF. Looking up the rest from reference TRBV19 and TRBJ2-7 gives the full variable domain: DGGITQSPKYLFRKEGQNVTLSCEQNLNHDAMYWYRQDPGQGLRLIYYSQIVNDFQKGDIAEGYSVSREKKESFPLTVTSAQKNPTAFYLCASSIGPLAGALEEQYFGPGTRLTVT.

This rearrangement joins TRBV20-1 to TRBJ1-6; D is unresolved. From germline, CDR1 is DFQATT and CDR2 SNEGSKA (reference sequence). V lost 2 bases and J 2 bases, leaving 10 bases between the germline ends. The CDR3 is made up of 15 amino acids. CDR3 region: CSARLGMAYNSPLHF. The CDR3 DNA reads TGCAGTGCTAGACTCGGAATGGCCTATAATTCACCCCTCCACTTT.

This clonotype has only one observation. This chain connects TRBV7-9 to TRBJ1-2, with TRBD1 matching over 8 bases. Germline V gene sequence: CDR1 SEHNR, CDR2 FQNEAQ (reference sequence). Trimming cost V 5 bases and J 8 bases; bases outside gene matches: 16. This CDR3 is 16 amino acids long. The CDR3 nucleotides read TGTGCCAGCAGCGCTCCCGGGACAGGTCTTTTGGAGGGCTACACCTTC. Amino acid sequence: CASSAPGTGLLEGYTF.

V and J are TRBV19 and TRBJ2-2; 9 bases align to TRBD1. V trimming: 9 bases; J trimming: 7 bases; junction bases outside the gene matches: 9. The V gene's germline CDR1 is LNHDA and CDR2 SQIVND (reference sequence). The CDR3 has 14 amino acids. The CDR3 spells CASLRDRVGGELFF. In nucleotides, the CDR3 is TGTGCCAGCCTCCGGGACAGGGTCGGCGGGGAGCTGTTTTTT.

This chain connects TRBV11-2 to TRBJ1-2; no reliable D call. V was clipped by 1 base and J by 4 bases, with 13 bases between them. Germline CDR1 reads SGHAT; CDR2 reads FQNNGV. The CDR3 is made up of 15 amino acids. CDR3: CASSLGPSGIYGYTF. The CDR3 DNA is TGTGCCAGCAGCTTAGGTCCCTCCGGGATCTATGGCTACACCTTC.

The chain links TRBV6-5 to TRBJ2-2, with TRBD1 matching over 7 bases. V shed 6 bases, J shed 2 bases, and the junction held 9 bases outside the gene matches. The CDR3 sequence is 16 residues long. CDR1 MNHEY and CDR2 SVGAGI come from the germline V gene. The CDR3, as DNA: TGTGCCAGCAGACAGGCGGCAGGGGGAAACACCGGGGAGCTGTTTTTT. Encoded protein: CASRQAAGGNTGELFF.

This clonotype occurred many times. The chain has TRBV15 and TRBJ1-2, with unresolved D. The germline V gene has CDR1 LNHNV and CDR2 YYDKDF (reference sequence). This CDR3 comprises 13 residues. Trimming removed 4 bases at V and 4 bases at J, with 10 bases between. This chain's CDR3 is CATSNENSYGYTF. The CDR3 DNA reads as TGTGCCACCAGCAATGAGAACAGCTATGGCTACACCTTC. Full variable domain (rest looked up from reference TRBV15 and TRBJ1-2): DAMVIQNPRYQVTQFGKPVTLSCSQTLNHNVMYWYQQKSSQAPKLLFHYYDKDFNNEADTPDNFQSRRPNTSFCFLDIRSPGLGDTAMYLCATSNENSYGYTFGSGTRLTVV.

The CDR3 DNA is TGTGCCAGCAGCCCTTACTATCAGGGGAGTACGCAGTATTTT. It encodes CASSPYYQGSTQYF. The J gene is TRBJ2-3, the V gene TRBV7-3, with D possibly matching TRBD1 (6 bases). Per the germline V gene, CDR1 is SGHTA and CDR2 is FQGTGA. V was clipped by 5 bases and J by 8 bases, with 17 bases between them. This CDR3 is 14 amino acids long.

This clonotype was seen ten or more times. The chain couples TRBV7-9 to TRBJ1-3, with TRBD1 as a possible D gene (6 bases). The CDR3 extends over 14 amino acids. The V gene's germline CDR1 is SEHNR and CDR2 FQNEAQ (reference sequence). V was trimmed by 4 bases and J by 4 bases, leaving 11 bases between them. CDR3 protein: CASSSYREGNTIYF. For the CDR3, the DNA is TGTGCCAGCAGCTCTTACAGGGAGGGAAACACCATATATTTT.

This clonotype was counted at least ten times. At one end the junction does not follow the germline gene, possibly because of a read error. The chain recombines TRBV7-7 with TRBJ2-5; D gene uncertain. The germline V gene has CDR1 SSHAT and CDR2 FNYEAQ (reference sequence). The CDR3 is 14 residues long. Written as DNA, the CDR3 is TGTGCTAGCAGCTTAGGCATGTACCAAGAGACCCAGTACTTC. Its protein product is CASSLGMYQETQYF.

This clonotype occurred once. An end of the junction does not agree with germline; a read error may underlie this. This chain links TRBV5-1 with TRBJ2-7; perhaps D is TRBD1 or TRBD2 (7 bases each). This CDR3 contains 13 residues. CDR1 and CDR2 from the germline V gene are SGHRS and YFSETQ. DNA for the CDR3: TGCGCCAGCAGGGGGGGGACAGACTACAAGCAGTACTTC. Translating gives CASRGGTDYKQYF.

The sample holds a few counts of this clonotype. The V gene is TRBV12-3 or TRBV12-4, the J gene TRBJ1-5; no reliable D call. The V gene lost 7 bases and the J gene lost 4 bases, with 14 bases spanning the gap. This CDR3 contains 14 residues. This CDR3 reads CASTPDGRNQPQHF. The CDR3 coding sequence is TGTGCCAGCACCCCAGACGGACGAAATCAGCCCCAGCATTTT.

The rearrangement uses TRBV29-1 and TRBJ2-2, with TRBD2 identical over 10 bases. CDR3 length equals 14 residues. Germline V gene sequence: CDR1 SQVTM, CDR2 ANQGSEA. V shed 6 bases, J shed 6 bases, and the junction held 7 bases outside the gene matches. In DNA, the CDR3 is TGCAGCGTCTCCAGCGGGAGGGTATCCGGGGAGCTGTTTTTT. This gives the protein CSVSSGRVSGELFF.

The table lists this clonotype with many counts. This rearrangement joins TRBV29-1 to TRBJ1-3, with D tentatively TRBD1 (6 bases). Trimming cost V 3 bases and J 0 bases, with 12 bases left between them. Germline V CDR1 and CDR2: SQVTM, ANQGSEA. The CDR3 is 15 residues long. Here the CDR3 DNA reads TGCAGCGTTGAGTCAGGACAGACCTCTGGAAACACCATATATTTT. Translation gives CSVESGQTSGNTIYF.